This TCR beta chain was captured in a study of CD8+ T cells in alopecia areata listed by TCRdb under 2018. At the level of the whole study: The treated patients took part in an open-label pilot trial in which moderate-to-severe alopecia areata was treated with oral tofacitinib at 5 to 10 mg twice daily. Tofacitinib was given for 6 to 18 months, followed by 6 months of follow-up off drug to assess delayed response and recurrence. For the treated patients, the SALT score, which quantifies what percentage of scalp surface area is affected, served as the measure of disease severity. To study T cell clonal expansion in alopecia areata, the researchers applied high-throughput TCRbeta sequencing to both the C3H/HeJ mouse model and human patients. Scalp tissue and sorted CD4+ and CD8+ peripheral blood T cells from patchy and totalis/universalis alopecia areata patients and from healthy controls were covered by human TCRbeta sequencing. Biopsies were taken from tofacitinib-treated patients at baseline and at 4 and 24 weeks of treatment, and a later scalp biopsy was taken in several of the tofacitinib-treated patients. Scalp clonality was compared among normal scalp (n=4), patchy alopecia areata scalp (n=8), and alopecia totalis/universalis scalp (n=8). RNA came from the PAXgene miRNA kit for fixed scalp, the miRNeasy kit for PBMCs, and the RNeasy kit for mouse skin. TCRbeta CDR3 regions were amplified by immunoSEQ multiplex PCR using 35 Vbeta forward and 13 Jbeta reverse primers. The paper as a whole reports these results and caveats: Shared TCR sequences between patients were less evident than in mice, which may be partly attributable to HLA diversity in the patient population. During tofacitinib treatment, many expanded lesional clones stuck around in both scalp and blood, and this persistence may partly explain why relapse happens after treatment is stopped. Compared with normal scalp, lesional scalp, particularly in alopecia totalis/universalis, had higher clonality and more expanded CD8+ clones, which suggests antigenic drive. Scalp clonality and the number of expanded CD8+ clones among the top 100 scalp clones were significantly decreased by tofacitinib. Resident alphabeta T cells in normal human skin are also sequenced, complicating scalp TCR repertoire analysis, unlike mouse skin dominated by gammadelta T cells. The treated cohort was small, with a single nonresponder, so links between baseline CD8+ expansion and response need larger studies.

For this chain, trimming is 3 bases at the V end and 5 bases at the J end, and the number of junction bases without a gene match is 7. CDR1 and CDR2, per the germline V gene, are SGDLS and YYNGEE. The cysteine opens and the phenylalanine closes a CDR3 of 17 amino acids. Only the CDR3 region is kept as DNA, spanning 51 bases read in frame from base 1. The time point label for this specimen denotes: around 4 weeks on oral tofacitinib. Sample treatment or condition, as interpreted from the label and publication: oral pan-JAK inhibitor, 5-10 mg twice daily. Peripheral blood and lesional scalp punch biopsies were obtained from patients with alopecia areata. After PBMCs were isolated by density centrifugation and stained for CD3, CD4 and CD8, a FACSAria was used to sort CD4+ and CD8+ T cells. Library generation was performed with the immunoSEQ multiplex PCR assay. To provide template for TCR sequencing, every sample had RNA extracted and reverse transcribed into cDNA. First-strand cDNA was synthesized using SuperScript III with a 2:1 mix of oligo-dT and random hexamers. A synthetic immune receptor repertoire was used to gauge amplification bias, and whatever bias remained was removed computationally. The authors' pipeline ran thus. Raw reads were preprocessed to remove errors, and CDR3 was defined by IMGT conventions from the conserved cysteine to phenylalanine. Clonality was computed by normalizing Shannon entropy by log2 of the number of productive unique TCRs and subtracting the result from 1. CD4 or CD8 identity of scalp clones was inferred by cross-referencing scalp TCRbeta sequences with sorted blood CD4 and CD8 repertoires. TCRdb retrieved this table from immuneACCESS and kept in-frame rearrangements only. Not all clones are present; in checked studies, unresolved V genes account for under half, and no reason is known for the remainder. That table furnishes V, J and clone size, whereas the DNA furnished D and trimming. A total of 200,000 to 250,000 clones appear in this sample, over 60% of them only once. The ten largest clonotypes hold about 4.2% of the sample.

About this clone: This receptor's antigen is unknown. One base away there is no much larger clone; base qualities are not given.

The source is a human donor with alopecia areata. The material was CD4+ T cells sorted from blood, obtained at week 4, from a patient treated with tofacitinib. The V and J segments used are TRBV9 and TRBJ1-6; 11 central bases correspond to TRBD1. The CDR3 is CASSAGTGGRDNSPLHF. The bases are TGTGCCAGCAGCGCCGGGACAGGGGGAAGAGATAATTCACCCCTCCACTTT.